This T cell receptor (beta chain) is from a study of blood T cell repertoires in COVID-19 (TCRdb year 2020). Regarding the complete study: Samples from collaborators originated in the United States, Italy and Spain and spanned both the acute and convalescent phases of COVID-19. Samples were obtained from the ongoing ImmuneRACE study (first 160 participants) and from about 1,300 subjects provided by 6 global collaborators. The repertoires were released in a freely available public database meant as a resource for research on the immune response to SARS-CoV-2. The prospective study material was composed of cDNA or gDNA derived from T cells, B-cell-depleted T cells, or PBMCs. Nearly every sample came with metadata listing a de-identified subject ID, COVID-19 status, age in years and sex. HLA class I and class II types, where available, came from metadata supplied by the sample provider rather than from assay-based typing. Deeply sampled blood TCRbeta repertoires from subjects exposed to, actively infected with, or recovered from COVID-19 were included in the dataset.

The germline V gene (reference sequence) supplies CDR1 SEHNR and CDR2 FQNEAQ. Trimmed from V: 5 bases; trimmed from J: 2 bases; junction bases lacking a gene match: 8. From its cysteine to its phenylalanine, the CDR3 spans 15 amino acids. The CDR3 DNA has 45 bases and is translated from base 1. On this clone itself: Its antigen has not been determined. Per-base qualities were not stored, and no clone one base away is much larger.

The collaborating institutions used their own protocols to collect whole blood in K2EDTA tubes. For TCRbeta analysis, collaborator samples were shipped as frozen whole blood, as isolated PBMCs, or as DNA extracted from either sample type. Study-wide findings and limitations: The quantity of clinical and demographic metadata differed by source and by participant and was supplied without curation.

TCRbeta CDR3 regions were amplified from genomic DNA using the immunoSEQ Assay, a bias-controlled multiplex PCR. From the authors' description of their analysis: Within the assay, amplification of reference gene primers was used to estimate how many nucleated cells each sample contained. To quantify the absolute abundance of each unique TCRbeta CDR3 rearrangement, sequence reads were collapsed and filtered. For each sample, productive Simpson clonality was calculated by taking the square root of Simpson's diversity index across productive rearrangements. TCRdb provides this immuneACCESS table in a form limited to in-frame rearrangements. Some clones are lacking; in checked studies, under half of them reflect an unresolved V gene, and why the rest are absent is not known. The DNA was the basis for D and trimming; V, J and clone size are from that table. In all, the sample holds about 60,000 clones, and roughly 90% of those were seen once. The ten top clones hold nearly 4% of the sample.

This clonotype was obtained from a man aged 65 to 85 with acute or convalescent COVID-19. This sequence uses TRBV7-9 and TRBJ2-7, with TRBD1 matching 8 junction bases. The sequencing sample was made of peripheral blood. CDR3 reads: CASSPDRGLPYEQYF. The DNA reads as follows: TGTGCCAGCAGCCCAGACAGGGGCTTACCCTACGAGCAGTACTTC.